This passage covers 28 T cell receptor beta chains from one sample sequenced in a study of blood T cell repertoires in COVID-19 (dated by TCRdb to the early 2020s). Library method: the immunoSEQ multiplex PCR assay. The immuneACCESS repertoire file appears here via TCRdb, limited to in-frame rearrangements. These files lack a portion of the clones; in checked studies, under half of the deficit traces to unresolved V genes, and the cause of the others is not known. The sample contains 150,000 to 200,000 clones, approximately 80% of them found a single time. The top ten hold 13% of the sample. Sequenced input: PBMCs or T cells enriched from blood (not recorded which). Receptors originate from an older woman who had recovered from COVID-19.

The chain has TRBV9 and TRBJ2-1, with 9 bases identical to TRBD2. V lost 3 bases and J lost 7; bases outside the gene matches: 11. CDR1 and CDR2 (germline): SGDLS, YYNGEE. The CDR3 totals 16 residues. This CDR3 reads CASSALPSGIRNEQFF. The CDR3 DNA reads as TGTGCCAGCAGCGCTTTACCTAGCGGGATAAGGAATGAGCAGTTCTTC.

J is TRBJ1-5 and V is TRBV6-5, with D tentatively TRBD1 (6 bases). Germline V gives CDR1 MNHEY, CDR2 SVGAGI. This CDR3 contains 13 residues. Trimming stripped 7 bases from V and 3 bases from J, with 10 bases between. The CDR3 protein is CASIGGANQPQHF. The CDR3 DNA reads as TGTGCCAGCATAGGGGGGGCCAATCAGCCCCAGCATTTT.

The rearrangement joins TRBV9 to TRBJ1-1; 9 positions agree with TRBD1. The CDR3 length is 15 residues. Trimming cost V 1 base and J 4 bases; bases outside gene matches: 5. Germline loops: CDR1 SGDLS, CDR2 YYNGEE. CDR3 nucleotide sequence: TGTGCCAGCAGCGTAATCGACAGGGGGAGCACTGAAGCTTTCTTT. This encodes CASSVIDRGSTEAFF.

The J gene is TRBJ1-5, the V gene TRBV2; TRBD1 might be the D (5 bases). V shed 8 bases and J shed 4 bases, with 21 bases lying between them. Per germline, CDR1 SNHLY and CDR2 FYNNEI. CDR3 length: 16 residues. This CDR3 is CASGWGITGGNQPQHF. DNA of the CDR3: TGTGCCAGCGGTTGGGGAATCACTGGGGGGAATCAGCCCCAGCATTTT.

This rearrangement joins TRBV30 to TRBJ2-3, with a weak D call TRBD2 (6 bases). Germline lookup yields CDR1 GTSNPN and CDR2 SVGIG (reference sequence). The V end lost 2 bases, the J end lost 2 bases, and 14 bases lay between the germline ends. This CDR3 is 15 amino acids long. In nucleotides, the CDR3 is TGTGCCTGGAGTTTCCCTAGCGCCCTCACAGATACGCAGTATTTT. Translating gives CAWSFPSALTDTQYF.

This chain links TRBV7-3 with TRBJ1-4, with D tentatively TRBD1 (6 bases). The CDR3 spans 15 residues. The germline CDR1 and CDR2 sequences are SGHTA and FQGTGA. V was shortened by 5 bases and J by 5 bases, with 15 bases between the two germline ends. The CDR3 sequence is CASSAQGAQNEKLFF. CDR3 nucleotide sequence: TGTGCCAGCAGCGCACAGGGAGCTCAAAATGAAAAACTGTTTTTT. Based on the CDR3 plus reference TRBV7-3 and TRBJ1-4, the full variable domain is GAGVSQTPSNKVTEKGKYVELRCDPISGHTALYWYRQSLGQGPEFLIYFQGTGAADDSGLPNDRFFAVRPEGSVSTLKIQRTERGDSAVYLCASSAQGAQNEKLFFGSGTQLSVL.

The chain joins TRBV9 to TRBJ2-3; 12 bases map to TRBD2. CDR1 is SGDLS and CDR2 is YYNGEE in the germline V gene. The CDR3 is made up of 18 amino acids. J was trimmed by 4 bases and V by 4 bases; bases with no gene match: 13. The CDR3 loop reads CASSLTSGSGGTPDTQYF. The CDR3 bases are TGTGCCAGCAGCCTGACTAGCGGGAGCGGGGGGACGCCAGATACGCAGTATTTT.

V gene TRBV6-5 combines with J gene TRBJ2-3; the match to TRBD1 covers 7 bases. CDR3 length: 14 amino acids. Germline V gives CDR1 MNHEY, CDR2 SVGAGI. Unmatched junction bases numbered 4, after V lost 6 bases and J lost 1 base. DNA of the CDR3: TGTGCCAGCAGAACAGGGGCGGGCACAGATACGCAGTATTTT. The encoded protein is CASRTGAGTDTQYF.

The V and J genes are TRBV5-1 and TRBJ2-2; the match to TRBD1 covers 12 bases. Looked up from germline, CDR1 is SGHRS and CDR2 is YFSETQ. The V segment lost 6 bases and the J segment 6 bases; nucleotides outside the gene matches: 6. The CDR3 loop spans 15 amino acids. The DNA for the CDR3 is TGCGCCAGCAACACGGGACAGGGGGCGCCCGGGGAGCTGTTTTTT. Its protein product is CASNTGQGAPGELFF.

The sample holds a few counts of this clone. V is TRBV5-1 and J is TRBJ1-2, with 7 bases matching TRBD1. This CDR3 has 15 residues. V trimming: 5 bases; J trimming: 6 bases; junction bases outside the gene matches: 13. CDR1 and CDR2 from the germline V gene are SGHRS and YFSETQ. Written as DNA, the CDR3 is TGCGCCAGCAGAAAGGGGGCCGGGATAATAGATGGCTACACCTTC. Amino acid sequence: CASRKGAGIIDGYTF.

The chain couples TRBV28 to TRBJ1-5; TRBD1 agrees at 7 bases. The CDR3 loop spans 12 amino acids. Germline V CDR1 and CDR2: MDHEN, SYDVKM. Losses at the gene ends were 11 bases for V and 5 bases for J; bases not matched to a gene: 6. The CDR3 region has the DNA TGTGCCGGAGGGGGCGCGGATCAGCCCCAGCATTTT. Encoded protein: CAGGGADQPQHF.

CDR3 residues: CASSPSGFRDTGELFF. The CDR3 DNA is TGTGCCAGCTCACCGTCAGGGTTTCGAGACACCGGGGAGCTGTTTTTT. The chain uses TRBV18 and TRBJ2-2, with D perhaps matching TRBD1 (5 bases). V lost 3 bases and J lost 3, with 14 bases in between. The CDR3 loop spans 16 amino acids. In germline, CDR1 is KGHSH, CDR2 LQKENI.

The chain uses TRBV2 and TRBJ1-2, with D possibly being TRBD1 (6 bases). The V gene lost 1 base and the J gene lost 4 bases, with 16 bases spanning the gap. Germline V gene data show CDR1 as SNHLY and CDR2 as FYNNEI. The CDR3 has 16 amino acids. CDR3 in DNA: TGTGCCAGCAGTGAAGATATACAGGGTTGGGGCTATGGCTACACCTTC. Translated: CASSEDIQGWGYGYTF.

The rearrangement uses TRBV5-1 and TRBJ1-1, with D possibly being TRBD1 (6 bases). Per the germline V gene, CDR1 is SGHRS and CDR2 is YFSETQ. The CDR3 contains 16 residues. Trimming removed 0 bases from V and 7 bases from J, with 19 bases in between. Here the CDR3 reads CASSLVGGQGTSEAFF. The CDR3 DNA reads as TGCGCCAGCAGCTTGGTTGGGGGTCAGGGGACGAGTGAAGCTTTCTTT.

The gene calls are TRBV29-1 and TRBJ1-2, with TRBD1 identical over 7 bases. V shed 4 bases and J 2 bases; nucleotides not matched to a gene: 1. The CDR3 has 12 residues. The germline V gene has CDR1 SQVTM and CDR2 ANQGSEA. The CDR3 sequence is CSVAQGNYGYTF. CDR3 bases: TGCAGCGTTGCACAGGGGAACTATGGCTACACCTTC.

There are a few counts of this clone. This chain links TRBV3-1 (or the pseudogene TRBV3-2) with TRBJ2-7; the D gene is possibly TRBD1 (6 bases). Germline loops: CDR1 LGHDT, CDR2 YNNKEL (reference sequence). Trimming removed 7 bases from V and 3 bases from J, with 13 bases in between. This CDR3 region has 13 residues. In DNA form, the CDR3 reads TGTGCCAGCACACCGACAGGCTACTACGAGCAGTACTTC. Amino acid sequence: CASTPTGYYEQYF.

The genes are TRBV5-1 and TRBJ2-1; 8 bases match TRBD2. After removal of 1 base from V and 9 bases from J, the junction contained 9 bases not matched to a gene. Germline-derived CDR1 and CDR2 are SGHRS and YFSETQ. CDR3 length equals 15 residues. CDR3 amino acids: CASSLLSGTGSEQFF. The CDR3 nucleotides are TGCGCCAGCAGCTTGCTTAGCGGGACGGGCTCTGAGCAGTTCTTC.

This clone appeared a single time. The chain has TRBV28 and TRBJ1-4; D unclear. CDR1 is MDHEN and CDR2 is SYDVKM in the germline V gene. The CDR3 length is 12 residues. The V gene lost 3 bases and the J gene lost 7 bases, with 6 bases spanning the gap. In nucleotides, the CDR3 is TGTGCCAGCAGTTTCCTCAGTGAAAAACTGTTTTTT. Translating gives CASSFLSEKLFF.

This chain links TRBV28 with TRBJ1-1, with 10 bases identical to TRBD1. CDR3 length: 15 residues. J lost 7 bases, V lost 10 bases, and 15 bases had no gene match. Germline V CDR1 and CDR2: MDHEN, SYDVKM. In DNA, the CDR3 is TGTGCCACCACCTGGACGACAGGGGGCGAAGTTGAAGCTTTCTTT. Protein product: CATTWTTGGEVEAFF.

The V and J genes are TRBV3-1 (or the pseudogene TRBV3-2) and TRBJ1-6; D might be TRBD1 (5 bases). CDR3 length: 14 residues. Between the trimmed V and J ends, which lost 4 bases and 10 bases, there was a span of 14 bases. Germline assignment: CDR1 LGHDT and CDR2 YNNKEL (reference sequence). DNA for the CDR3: TGTGCCAGCAGCCTAAACCAGGGTGGGTCACCCCTCCACTTT. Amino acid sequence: CASSLNQGGSPLHF.

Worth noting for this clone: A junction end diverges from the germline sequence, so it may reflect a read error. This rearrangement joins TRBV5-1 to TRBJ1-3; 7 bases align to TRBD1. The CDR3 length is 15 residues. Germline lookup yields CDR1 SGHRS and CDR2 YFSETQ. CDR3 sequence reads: CASSLTGDSANTIYF. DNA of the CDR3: TGCGCCAGCAGCTTGACAGGGGATTCTGCAAACACCATATATTTT. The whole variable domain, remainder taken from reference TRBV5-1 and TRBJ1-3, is KAGVTQTPRYLIKTRGQQVTLSCSPISGHRSVSWYQQTPGQGLQFLFEYFSETQRNKGNFPGRFSGRQFSNSRSEMNVSTLELGDSALYLCASSLTGDSANTIYFGEGSWLTVV.

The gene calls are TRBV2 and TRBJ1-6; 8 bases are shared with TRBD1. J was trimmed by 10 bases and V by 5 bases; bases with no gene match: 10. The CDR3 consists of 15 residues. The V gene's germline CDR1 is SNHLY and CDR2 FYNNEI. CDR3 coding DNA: TGTGCCAGCAGTAACCAGGACAGGGCCACCTCACCCCTCCACTTT. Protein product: CASSNQDRATSPLHF.

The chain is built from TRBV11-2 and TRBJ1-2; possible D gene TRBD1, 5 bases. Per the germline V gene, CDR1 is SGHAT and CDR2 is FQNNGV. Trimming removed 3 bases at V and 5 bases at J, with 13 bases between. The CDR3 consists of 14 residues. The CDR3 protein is CASSLSGLQYGYTF. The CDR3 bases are TGTGCCAGCAGCTTGTCAGGGCTGCAATATGGCTACACCTTC.

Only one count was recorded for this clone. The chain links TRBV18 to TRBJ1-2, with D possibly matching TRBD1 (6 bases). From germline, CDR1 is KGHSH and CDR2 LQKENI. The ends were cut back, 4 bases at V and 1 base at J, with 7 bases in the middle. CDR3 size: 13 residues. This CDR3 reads CASSQGVNYGYTF. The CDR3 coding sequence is TGTGCCAGCTCACAGGGGGTTAACTATGGCTACACCTTC.

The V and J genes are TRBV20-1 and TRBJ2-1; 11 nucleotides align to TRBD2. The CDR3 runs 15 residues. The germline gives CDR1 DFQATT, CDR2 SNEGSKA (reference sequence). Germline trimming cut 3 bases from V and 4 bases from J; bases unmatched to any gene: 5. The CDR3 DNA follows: TGCAGTGCTAGTCCACTAGCGGGAGTTTACAATGAGCAGTTCTTC. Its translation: CSASPLAGVYNEQFF.

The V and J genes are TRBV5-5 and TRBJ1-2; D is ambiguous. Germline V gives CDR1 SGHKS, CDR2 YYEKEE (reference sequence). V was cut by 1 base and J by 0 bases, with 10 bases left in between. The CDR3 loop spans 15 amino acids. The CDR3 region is CASSLSGGANYGYTF. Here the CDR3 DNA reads TGTGCCAGCAGCTTGTCCGGCGGAGCTAACTATGGCTACACCTTC.

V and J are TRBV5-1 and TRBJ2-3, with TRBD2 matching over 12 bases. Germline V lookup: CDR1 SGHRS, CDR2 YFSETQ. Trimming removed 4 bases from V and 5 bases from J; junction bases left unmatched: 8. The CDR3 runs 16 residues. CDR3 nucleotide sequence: TGCGCCAGCAGCCGAACTCCGGGACTAGCGGGAGATACGCAGTATTTT. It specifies CASSRTPGLAGDTQYF.

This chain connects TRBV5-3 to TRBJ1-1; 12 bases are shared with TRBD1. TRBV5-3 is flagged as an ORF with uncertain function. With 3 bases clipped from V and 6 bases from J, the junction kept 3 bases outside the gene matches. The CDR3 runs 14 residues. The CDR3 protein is CARSSGQGAPEAFF. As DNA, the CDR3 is TGTGCCAGAAGCTCGGGACAGGGGGCGCCTGAAGCTTTCTTT.